Below, 23 T cell receptor beta chains from the same sample are listed, as sequenced in a study of tumor and adjacent non-tumor tissue in lung cancer. TCRbeta libraries were built with three rounds of nested PCR, modified from ARM-PCR. TCRdb reprocessed the multiplex PCR reads with MiXCR, giving one entry per CDR3 protein. The sample carries some 95,000 distinct CDR3 sequences, less than 85% recorded once. No cell sorting was done before RNA was extracted from the tissue. This non-tumor lung sample came from over 3 cm beyond the tumor edge. The sequencing input was distant non-tumor lung tissue. These receptors were collected from a man aged 55 to 70 with small cell lung cancer.

For this clonotype: An end of the junction does not agree with germline; a read error may underlie this. This chain links TRBV5-4 with TRBJ2-5; 7 nucleotides align to TRBD2. The CDR3 extends over 17 amino acids. The germline CDR1 and CDR2 sequences are SGHNT and YYREEE (reference sequence). The CDR3 region has the DNA TGTGTCAGCAGCTGGGCGGCGCGAAGCGGGATGCAAGAGACCCAGTACTTC. Translation: CVSSWAARSGMQETQYF.

With regard to this clonotype: One end of the junction is discordant with germline, which a read error may explain. For the CDR3, the DNA is TGCAGCGTTGAGGCGGGAAACAGAGATACACAGTATTTT. Translating it yields CSVEAGNRDTQYF. The J gene is TRBJ2-3, the V gene TRBV29-1; possibly TRBD2 for D (6 bases). Per the germline V gene, CDR1 is SQVTM and CDR2 is ANQGSEA. The length of the CDR3 is 13 residues.

Concerning this clonotype itself: Germline is not matched at one junction end, which may reflect a read error. The V and J genes are TRBV20-1 and TRBJ1-4, with unresolved D. The CDR3 covers 10 residues. The germline V gene encodes CDR1 DFQATT and CDR2 SNEGSKA (reference sequence). The CDR3 protein is CSAIWEKLFF. CDR3 in DNA: TGTAGTGCTATCTGGGAAAAACTGTTTTTT.

The CDR3 DNA is TGCGGGAGGGATTTTGACATTGAAGCTTTCTTT. Its translation is CGRDFDIEAFF. The V call is TRBV29-1, the J call TRBJ1-1; D remains unclear. The CDR3 consists of 11 residues. Germline lookup yields CDR1 SQVTM and CDR2 ANQGSEA.

Only one count was recorded for this clonotype. A read error may produce the germline difference seen at one junction end. The V call is TRBV29-1, the J call TRBJ1-2; possible D gene TRBD1, 5 bases. CDR1 and CDR2 from the germline V gene are SQVTM and ANQGSEA. This CDR3 contains 14 residues. The DNA of the CDR3 is TGTAGGGTTGATAGATGGGGGGAAGTATATGGCTACACCTTC. This encodes CRVDRWGEVYGYTF.

The chain combines TRBV6-2 or TRBV6-3 with TRBJ2-3; maybe TRBD1 (6 bases). This CDR3 region has 15 residues. Germline CDR1 is MNHEY and CDR2 is SVGEGT. Trimming pared 6 bases from V and 14 bases from J, leaving 27 bases between. CDR3 protein: CASRTANRETDARYF. DNA for the CDR3: TGTGCCAGCAGAACCGCTAACAGGGAGACAGATGCGCGGTATTTT.

For this clonotype: This likely comes from a read error, as the CDR3 has no conserved phenylalanine or tryptophan at its end. This sequence joins TRBV29-1 and TRBJ2-3, with D possibly TRBD2 on 6 matching bases. Germline V gene sequence: CDR1 SQVTM, CDR2 ANQGSEA. CDR3 length: 14 residues. The CDR3 spells CSVRVAVNTDMQYL. In DNA form, the CDR3 reads TGCAGCGTTCGGGTAGCGGTAAACACAGATATGCAGTATCTT.

J is TRBJ2-1 and V is TRBV6-1; 8 bases are a match to TRBD2. CDR3 length: 15 residues. The V and J ends lost 7 bases and 13 bases, in that order; junction bases with no gene match: 18. CDR1 and CDR2 from the germline V gene are MNHNS and SASEGT. CDR3 DNA sequence: TGTGCCAGCAAACCCGGGACTAGTGAGAGGGGTGAACAGTTCTTC. Its translation is CASKPGTSERGEQFF.

J is TRBJ2-7 and V is TRBV4-1; 8 nucleotides line up with TRBD2. After removal of 0 bases from V and 3 bases from J, the junction contained 1 base not matched to a gene. This CDR3 has 14 amino acids. Germline loops: CDR1 MGHRA, CDR2 YSYEKL. This chain's CDR3 is CASSQDRGGYEQYF. The CDR3 nucleotides are TGCGCCAGCAGCCAAGACCGGGGGGGCTACGAGCAGTACTTC.

As concerns this clonotype: Relative to the germline gene, one junction end is altered; a read error may explain this. The chain couples TRBV6-6 to TRBJ2-6; D uncertain. This CDR3 comprises 15 residues. Per germline, CDR1 MNHNY and CDR2 SVGAGI (reference sequence). CDR3 bases: TGTGCCAGTAGTGTGGTTCTCTCTGAGGCCAACGTCCTGACTTTC. Its protein is CASSVVLSEANVLTF.

The genes are TRBV29-1 and TRBJ2-7; D could derive from TRBD1 or TRBD2 (6 bases each). Germline CDR1 and CDR2: SQVTM and ANQGSEA. The CDR3 extends over 13 amino acids. The CDR3 region is CIAEGGTIYEQYF. The DNA for the CDR3 is TGCATCGCCGAAGGGGGGACCATCTACGAGCAGTACTTC.

The V and J genes are TRBV6-2 or TRBV6-3 and TRBJ2-7; 9 bases are shared with TRBD2. This CDR3 is built from 14 residues. CDR1 MNHEY and CDR2 SVGEGT come from the germline V gene. The V gene end was trimmed by 7 bases and the J gene end by 7 bases; junction bases not matched to a gene: 11. The chain's CDR3 is CASNIAGARIEQYF. CDR3 DNA sequence: TGTGCCAGCAATATAGCGGGAGCCCGTATAGAGCAGTACTTC.

The V and J genes are TRBV6-6 and TRBJ2-1; 7 positions agree with TRBD1. Unmatched junction bases numbered 11, after V lost 7 bases and J lost 8 bases. This CDR3 spans 14 amino acids. Germline lookup yields CDR1 MNHNY and CDR2 SVGAGI (reference sequence). CDR3 amino acids: CASTRQDRTHEQFF. In nucleotides, the CDR3 is TGTGCCAGCACTCGACAGGACAGGACCCATGAGCAGTTCTTC.

As concerns this clonotype: This is likely a read error, given that the CDR3 carries no conserved phenylalanine or tryptophan at its end. The chain joins TRBV4-1 to TRBJ2-2; 7 bases match TRBD2. The CDR3 loop spans 17 amino acids. CDR1 is MGHRA, CDR2 YSYEKL, per germline. With V trimmed by 3 bases and J by 7 bases, 14 bases remained unmatched. The CDR3 nucleotides read TGCGCCAGCAGCCACCCAGTCACTGGGGGGGTCGACGGGGAGCTGTTTCTT. Translated, it gives CASSHPVTGGVDGELFL.

Points on this clonotype: This likely comes from a read error, as the CDR3 has no conserved phenylalanine or tryptophan at its end. The gene calls are TRBV6-5 and TRBJ1-1; D remains ambiguous. V was cut by 2 bases and J by 4 bases, with 11 bases left in between. Germline CDR1 is MNHEY and CDR2 is SVGAGI. The CDR3 runs 14 residues. Here the CDR3 DNA reads TGTGCCAGCAGTTACCTCGAGGAAGGCACTGAAGCTTTCTTA. Its protein product is CASSYLEEGTEAFL.

About this clonotype itself: The CDR3 end shows no conserved phenylalanine or tryptophan, and so a read error is likely. Because the CDR3's place on the DNA is in doubt, the DNA is left out and the CDR3 is given as listed by TCRdb. V is TRBV11-3 and J is TRBJ2-1. Germline V gene sequence: CDR1 SGHNT, CDR2 YENEEA. The CDR3 has 13 amino acids, counting both end residues. The CDR3: CASSTYTNNERFL.

To note about this clonotype: A much more abundant neighbour one base away suggests this may be a read error. The chain recombines TRBV12-3 or TRBV12-4 with TRBJ2-5; D is tentatively TRBD1 or TRBD2 (5 bases each). V gave up 3 bases and J gave up 7 bases, with 9 bases separating them. The CDR3 spans 12 residues. For the CDR3, the DNA is TGTGCCAGCAGTTTTGGGGGTTTGACCCAGTACTTC. It yields the protein CASSFGGLTQYF.

On this clonotype itself: At one end the junction does not follow the germline gene, possibly because of a read error. The rearrangement uses TRBV5-4 and TRBJ2-2, with D perhaps being TRBD1 or TRBD2 (5 bases each). Germline V gene data show CDR1 as SGHNT and CDR2 as YYREEE (reference sequence). This CDR3 region has 14 residues. CDR3 bases: TGTACCAGCAGCTCCGTCGCGAACACCAGGGAGCTGTTGTTT. Encoded protein: CTSSSVANTRELLF.

With respect to this clonotype: No conserved phenylalanine or tryptophan is present at the end of the CDR3, so a read error is the likely explanation. The rearrangement joins TRBV6-5 to TRBJ1-4; D gene ambiguous. The germline CDR1 and CDR2 sequences are MNHEY and SVGAGI. This CDR3 is 16 amino acids long. CDR3 sequence: CASTTKNSAANERLFI. Here the CDR3 DNA reads TGTGCCAGCACCACCAAGAATTCAGCAGCTAATGAAAGACTGTTTATT.

By sample fraction, this clonotype is medium-sized. The chain joins TRBV13 to TRBJ2-1, with 7 bases lining up with TRBD1. Germline CDR1 and CDR2: PRHDT and FYEKMQ (reference sequence). CDR3 length equals 15 residues. V lost 4 bases, J lost 9 bases, and 12 bases stayed unmatched. CDR3 amino acids: CASSSSRGGDGEQFF. The CDR3 DNA sequence: TGTGCCAGCAGCTCTAGTCGAGGGGGCGATGGTGAGCAGTTCTTC.

In the case of this clonotype: Sequence at one end of the junction differs from germline and may be a read error. The chain employs TRBV6-6 and TRBJ1-5; D is undetermined. Looked up from germline, CDR1 is MNHNY and CDR2 is SVGAGI (reference sequence). The CDR3 is 14 residues long. The CDR3 spells CASNPARSNQPRHF. The CDR3 nucleotides read TGTGCCAGCAATCCAGCCAGAAGCAATCAGCCCCGGCATTTT.

Note on this clonotype: The junction departs from germline at one end; a sequencing error may be responsible. The chain has TRBV4-1 and TRBJ1-4, with D hard to call. Germline CDR1 MGHRA, CDR2 YSYEKL. The CDR3 is 16 residues long. This CDR3 is CASSRSSDGSNEKLFF. The CDR3 DNA is TGCGCCAGTAGCCGCTCGAGTGACGGTTCTAATGAAAAACTGTTTTTT.

Comment on this clonotype: Since a much larger clone is just one base distant, this may be a read error. This rearrangement joins TRBV20-1 to TRBJ2-5; D could derive from TRBD1 or TRBD2 (5 bases each). The CDR3 has 15 residues. In germline, CDR1 is DFQATT, CDR2 SNEGSKA (reference sequence). The V end lost 0 bases, the J end lost 9 bases, and 20 bases lay between the germline ends. CDR3 DNA: TGCAGTGCTAGAGAGCCCAGGGACCCGGCTAAGGCCCAGTACTTC. Encoded protein: CSAREPRDPAKAQYF.